The source of this TCR beta chain is a study of molecular identifiers for immune sequencing clone quantification. When naive CD8 T cells were sorted, they were gated as CD8+CD4-CCR7+CD45RA+. TCRdb re-analysed the PCR reads in MiXCR, keeping a single row per CDR3 protein. Seen here are hundreds of thousands of distinct CDR3 sequences, about 25% observed once, and the top ten hold 0.78%. This clonotype came up a few times. Its antigen remains unidentified. Study-level points and caveats: Highly expanded clone sizes could be underestimated by identical TCR molecules that share a barcode.

V shed 1 base and J shed 5 bases, with 2 bases lying between them. CDR3 length: 11 amino acids. Looked up from germline, CDR1 is MNHEY and CDR2 is SVGEGT. The source is a human donor in good health. Some libraries in this study had Jurkat cell RNA spiked in. The sequenced sample consisted of naive CD8+ T cells from blood, with Jurkat cell RNA spiked in. Subset indicated: FACS-sorted CD8+CD4-CCR7+CD45RA+ naive T cells. This chain uses TRBV6-2 or TRBV6-3 with TRBJ2-5; no definite D call. The CDR3 coding sequence is TGTGCCAGCAGTTACTTCGAGACCCAGTACTTC. It translates to CASSYFETQYF.